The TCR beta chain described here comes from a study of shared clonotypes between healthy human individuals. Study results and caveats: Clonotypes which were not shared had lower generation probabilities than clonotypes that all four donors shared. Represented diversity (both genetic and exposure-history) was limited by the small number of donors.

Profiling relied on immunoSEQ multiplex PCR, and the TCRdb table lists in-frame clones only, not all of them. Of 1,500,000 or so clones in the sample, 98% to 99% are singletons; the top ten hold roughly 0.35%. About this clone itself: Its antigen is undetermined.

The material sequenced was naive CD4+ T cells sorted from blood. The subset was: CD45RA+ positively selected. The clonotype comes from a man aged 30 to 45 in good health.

The CDR3 coding sequence is TGTGCCAGCAGTTACTTCCATGCGAACACCGGGGAGCTGTTTTTT. This codes for CASSYFHANTGELFF. The V gene is TRBV6-5, the J gene TRBJ2-2; no clear D gene. The CDR3 is 15 amino acids. Germline loops: CDR1 MNHEY, CDR2 SVGAGI. V was pared by 1 base and J by 0 bases, with 6 bases between.